This TCR beta chain was observed in a study of CD8 T cells in Susac syndrome. Both CD4+ and CD8+ T cells were negatively isolated, and TEMRA cells underwent FACS enrichment. In germline, CDR1 is GTSNPN, CDR2 SVGIG (reference sequence). The CDR3 is made up of 13 amino acids. The J segment lost 5 bases and the V segment lost 3 bases, leaving 3 bases of the junction unmatched. Reverse transcription of roughly 0.5 to 1 ug RNA was performed with random hexamers. A single record per CDR3 protein comes from TCRdb applying MiXCR to the immunoSEQ multiplex PCR reads. The sample contains about 19,000 distinct CDR3 sequences, roughly 95% of which appear only once.

V gene TRBV30 combines with J gene TRBJ2-2; 7 bases are shared with TRBD1. The sequencing input was CD8+ T cells from PBMCs. This sequence originates from a human donor in good health. CDR3 region: CAWSNRGTGELFF. CDR3 coding DNA: TGTGCCTGGAGCAACAGGGGAACCGGGGAGCTGTTTTTT.